This T cell receptor (beta chain) emerged from a study of blood T cell repertoires in COVID-19. On the study more broadly: COVID-19 samples from acute and convalescent phases originated in the United States, Italy and Spain. In each case, the material was cDNA or gDNA derived from T cells, B-cell-depleted T cells, or PBMCs.

Germline loops: CDR1 GTSNPN, CDR2 SVGIG (reference sequence). The V segment lost 3 bases and the J segment 1 base; nucleotides outside the gene matches: 15. The CDR3 covers 18 residues. How the authors handled the data: Amplified reference gene primers provided the basis for estimating nucleated cell counts. Some clones are missing from TCRdb's copy, which holds only in-frame ones; the method was immunoSEQ multiplex PCR. The V and J calls and clone size are taken from that table; D and trimming were inferred from the DNA. The sample carries more than 300,000 clones, roughly 83% recorded once. The specimen sequenced was peripheral blood. The V and J genes are TRBV30 and TRBJ1-5; 7 bases are shared with TRBD1. The clonotype was recovered from a woman in her fifties or sixties with acute or convalescent COVID-19. CDR3 amino acids: CAWREQGTAGGSNQPQHF. The CDR3 bases are TGTGCCTGGAGGGAACAGGGGACAGCCGGAGGGAGCAATCAGCCCCAGCATTTT.